Listed here are 13 T cell receptor beta chains from one sample, sequenced in a study of beta chain features in type 1 diabetes. Of the isolated RNA, all was reverse transcribed, and so the sequenced material was expressed TCRB transcripts. Profiling relied on immunoSEQ multiplex PCR, and the TCRdb table lists in-frame clones only, not all of them. The top ten hold around 0.68% of the sample, which has 130,000 to 150,000 clones, roughly a tenth seen once. What was sequenced was central memory CD4+ T cells from blood. Receptor source: a man between 18 and 35 years old in good health.

This clone was counted between two and nine times. J is TRBJ2-5 and V is TRBV30; TRBD2 aligns across 10 bases. This CDR3 is built from 14 residues. Unmatched junction bases numbered 8, after V lost 7 bases and J lost 3 bases. Germline CDR1 GTSNPN, CDR2 SVGIG (reference sequence). The DNA of the CDR3 is TGTGCCTTAGGGATCAGCGGGGGGGAAGAGACCCAGTACTTC. It encodes CALGISGGEETQYF.

This chain's CDR3 is CASSFYRGQGYEQYF. DNA for the CDR3: TGTGCCAGCAGCTTCTACAGGGGGCAGGGCTACGAGCAGTACTTC. V gene TRBV7-2 combines with J gene TRBJ2-7; TRBD1 aligns across 9 bases. The V gene end was trimmed by 3 bases and the J gene end by 3 bases; junction bases not matched to a gene: 6. The CDR3 runs 15 residues. Germline V gene lookup returns CDR1 SGHTA and CDR2 FQGNSA.

This clone turned up a few times. The V call is TRBV10-3, the J call TRBJ2-7; 7 nucleotides align to TRBD2. The trim removed 4 bases at V and 2 bases at J, leaving 5 bases unmatched. The CDR3 is made up of 14 amino acids. Germline assignment: CDR1 ENHRY and CDR2 SYGVKD. The CDR3 region is CAISGQRGTYEQYF. The CDR3 nucleotides are TGTGCCATCAGTGGTCAGCGGGGAACCTACGAGCAGTACTTC.

Details on this clone: Other DNA sequences from this sample encode an identical CDR3 as well. The chain recombines TRBV10-3 with TRBJ2-7; D is ambiguous. Trimming pared 0 bases from V and 4 bases from J, leaving 7 bases between. CDR1 and CDR2 (germline): ENHRY, SYGVKD. CDR3 length equals 13 residues. This CDR3 reads CAISESAPYEQYF. CDR3 nucleotide sequence: TGTGCCATCAGTGAGTCGGCCCCTTACGAGCAGTACTTC.

In its sample, this clone was seen a few times. The chain is built from TRBV13 and TRBJ1-1; possibly TRBD1 for D (6 bases). The length of the CDR3 is 15 residues. CDR1 is PRHDT and CDR2 is FYEKMQ in the germline V gene (reference sequence). V lost 5 bases and J 2 bases, leaving 15 bases between the germline ends. CDR3 DNA sequence: TGTGCCAGCAGCGCCCAGACAGGACTCAACACTGAAGCTTTCTTT. Its translation: CASSAQTGLNTEAFF.

The genes are TRBV5-1 and TRBJ2-3, with TRBD2 identical over 10 bases. V lost 7 bases and J lost 3; bases outside the gene matches: 5. The germline V gene encodes CDR1 SGHRS and CDR2 YFSETQ. The CDR3 contains 14 residues. CDR3 amino acids: CASYSGGATDTQYF. In DNA form, the CDR3 reads TGCGCCAGCTACAGCGGGGGGGCGACAGATACGCAGTATTTT.

The rearrangement joins TRBV4-2 to TRBJ1-1; D is perhaps TRBD1 (5 bases). Trimming shortened V by 4 bases and J by 1 base, and 10 bases separated the two germline ends. The length of the CDR3 is 14 residues. The V gene's germline CDR1 is LGHNA and CDR2 YNFKEQ. CDR3 residues: CASSRQDTNTEAFF. DNA of the CDR3: TGTGCCAGCAGCCGCCAGGACACGAACACTGAAGCTTTCTTT.

This chain uses TRBV5-4 with TRBJ2-1; a possible D gene is TRBD1 (6 bases). Germline values: CDR1 SGHNT, CDR2 YYREEE (reference sequence). The V end lost 4 bases, the J end lost 8 bases, and 10 bases lay between the germline ends. CDR3 length: 12 amino acids. This chain's CDR3 is CASSGRGHEQFF. In DNA, the CDR3 is TGTGCCAGCAGCGGCAGGGGCCATGAGCAGTTCTTC. Complete variable domain (other parts from reference TRBV5-4 and TRBJ2-1): ETGVTQSPTHLIKTRGQQVTLRCSSQSGHNTVSWYQQALGQGPQFIFQYYREEENGRGNFPPRFSGLQFPNYSSELNVNALELDDSALYLCASSGRGHEQFFGPGTRLTVL.

This chain joins TRBV5-6 and TRBJ2-4; 9 nucleotides align to TRBD1. CDR3 length: 14 amino acids. Germline loops: CDR1 SGHDT, CDR2 YYEEEE. The trim removed 4 bases at V and 4 bases at J, leaving 3 bases unmatched. In nucleotides, the CDR3 is TGTGCCAGCAGCGCCGGGACAGGGAAAAACATTCAGTACTTC. It specifies CASSAGTGKNIQYF.

The chain employs TRBV2 and TRBJ2-2; D perhaps matches TRBD2 (6 bases). The CDR3 is 15 residues long. V was shortened by 4 bases and J by 4 bases, with 13 bases between the two germline ends. The germline CDR1 and CDR2 sequences are SNHLY and FYNNEI. CDR3 nucleotide sequence: TGTGCCAGCAGTGGAGAGGGCGGGGTCACCGGGGAGCTGTTTTTT. Amino acid sequence: CASSGEGGVTGELFF.

This rearrangement joins TRBV28 to TRBJ1-5, with a possible D match to TRBD1 (5 bases). The V and J ends lost 3 bases and 4 bases respectively, with 10 bases between them. The CDR3 contains 14 residues. Germline values: CDR1 MDHEN, CDR2 SYDVKM. CDR3 sequence: CASSLGRGNQPQHF. CDR3 nucleotide sequence: TGTGCCAGCAGTTTGGGTCGGGGGAATCAGCCCCAGCATTTT.

The chain carries TRBV9 and TRBJ2-1; D not certain. Germline V CDR1 and CDR2: SGDLS, YYNGEE. Trimming took 3 bases from V and 0 from J, leaving 10 bases between them. The CDR3 contains 15 residues. Written as DNA, the CDR3 is TGTGCCAGCAGCGCCCTAACCGGCTCCTACAATGAGCAGTTCTTC. Residues: CASSALTGSYNEQFF.

Details on this clone: The junction departs from germline at one end; a sequencing error may be responsible. The rearrangement links TRBV5-1 to TRBJ1-6; maybe TRBD1 (5 bases). CDR1 SGHRS and CDR2 YFSETQ come from the germline V gene. The CDR3 length is 13 residues. The CDR3 protein is CASTLGGDSPLHF. The CDR3 DNA follows: TGCGCCAGCACCTTGGGGGGAGATTCACCCCTCCACTTT.